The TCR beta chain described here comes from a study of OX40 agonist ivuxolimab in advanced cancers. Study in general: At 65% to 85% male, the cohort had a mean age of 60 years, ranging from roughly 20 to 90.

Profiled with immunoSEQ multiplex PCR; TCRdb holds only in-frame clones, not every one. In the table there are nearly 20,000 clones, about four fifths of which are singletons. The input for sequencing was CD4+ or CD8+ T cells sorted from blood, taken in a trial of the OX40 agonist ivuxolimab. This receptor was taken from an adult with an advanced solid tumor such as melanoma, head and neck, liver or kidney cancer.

The CDR3 is CASSYSTPLYEQYF. The DNA of the CDR3 is TGTGCCAGCAGTTACTCGACCCCATTATACGAGCAGTACTTC. The chain uses TRBV2 and TRBJ2-7; D not resolved. Germline V gene sequence: CDR1 SNHLY, CDR2 FYNNEI. The V gene lost 5 bases and the J gene lost 4 bases, with 15 bases spanning the gap. The CDR3 is 14 amino acids.